This record covers a single T cell receptor (beta chain). Its antigen is not identified. The sample is drawn from a study of vaccination and CD4 T cells after COVID-19. Study details: Post-COVID samples had a sampling time that fell a median approximately 93 days after diagnosis (range 35 to 161). Points from the study as a whole: Median SARS-CoV-2-reactive clonotype numbers went from roughly 21 to 40; this increase was not significant.

The Oncomine TCR Beta short-read assay was applied to DNA of cultured CD4+ T cells. The template was genomic DNA from cultured CD4+ T cells. TCRdb recomputed calls from the PCR reads with MiXCR, one row per CDR3 protein. The data hold around 13,000 distinct CDR3 sequences, with approximately 60% observed a single time. Treatment defined: roughly 10-day PBMC culture with coronavirus spike peptide pools or control peptides (ViraFEST assay). ViraFEST used peptide pools to expand antigen-specific T cells, then sequenced TCRs. This sequence originates from a human donor who had recovered from COVID-19. Sequencing was performed on CD4+ T cells from blood, cultured in vitro.

The CDR3 DNA sequence: TGTGCCAGCACCCTGACAGGGGGCGATTCACCCCTCCACTTT. Residues: CASTLTGGDSPLHF. This chain joins TRBV12-3 or TRBV12-4 and TRBJ1-6; 10 positions agree with TRBD1. The CDR3 has 14 residues. V dropped 7 bases and J dropped 8; count of bases not matched to a gene: 5.